The 29 T cell receptor beta chains presented below share a single source sample, sequenced in a study of OX40 agonist ivuxolimab in advanced cancers. Sequencing was performed with immunoSEQ multiplex PCR; in TCRdb, only in-frame clones are kept and a portion is missing. The sample consists of tens of thousands of clones, 85% of them appearing once. This sample comprised CD4+ or CD8+ T cells sorted from blood, obtained in a trial of the OX40 agonist ivuxolimab. All receptors come from an adult with an advanced solid tumor such as melanoma, head and neck, liver or kidney cancer.

This clone was seen once. The chain employs TRBV6-1 and TRBJ2-1, with D perhaps matching TRBD2 (5 bases). The V end was cut by 2 bases, the J end by 5 bases, with 13 bases between. CDR3 length: 15 amino acids. Germline CDR1 MNHNS, CDR2 SASEGT. CDR3: CASSELAGRNNEQFF. CDR3 nucleotide sequence: TGTGCCAGCAGTGAATTGGCGGGTAGAAACAATGAGCAGTTCTTC.

The chain employs TRBV6-1 and TRBJ1-2, with 11 positions matching TRBD1. Germline V CDR1 and CDR2: MNHNS, SASEGT. Trimming at V came to 9 bases and at J to 7 bases, leaving 10 bases not matched to a gene. The CDR3 is 14 residues long. The CDR3 loop reads CASTLGQGAAGYTF. The CDR3 DNA reads as TGTGCCAGTACCCTCGGACAGGGGGCGGCTGGCTACACCTTC.

The V gene is TRBV11-3, the J gene TRBJ2-1; TRBD2 aligns across 7 bases. The CDR3 covers 15 residues. CDR1 SGHNT and CDR2 YENEEA come from the germline V gene. The ends lost 1 base at V and 4 bases at J; junction bases unmatched: 4. CDR3 region: CASSLAGTTYNEQFF. For the CDR3, the DNA is TGTGCCAGCAGCTTAGCCGGGACTACTTACAATGAGCAGTTCTTC.

V and J are TRBV19 and TRBJ1-5; D not certain. There are 15 residues in the CDR3. The V end was cut by 3 bases, the J end by 6 bases, with 15 bases between. CDR1 is LNHDA, CDR2 SQIVND, per germline (reference sequence). The CDR3 is CASSIQDSKGQPQHF. DNA of the CDR3: TGTGCCAGTAGTATCCAGGATTCTAAAGGTCAGCCCCAGCATTTT.

This chain links TRBV6-5 with TRBJ2-1, with D possibly matching TRBD2 (6 bases). The CDR3 length is 15 residues. The germline V and J ends were trimmed by 2 bases and 2 bases, with 10 bases remaining between them. Per the germline V gene, CDR1 is MNHEY and CDR2 is SVGAGI. The CDR3 nucleotides read TGTGCCAGCAGTTACCTGGAGGGCGCCTACAATGAGCAGTTCTTC. This gives the protein CASSYLEGAYNEQFF.

The rearrangement joins TRBV5-1 to TRBJ1-1; 7 positions match TRBD1. CDR1 and CDR2 (germline): SGHRS, YFSETQ. The CDR3 covers 16 residues. After removal of 4 bases from V and 5 bases from J, the junction contained 14 bases not matched to a gene. CDR3 amino acids: CASSSRIQGGRTEAFF. CDR3 nucleotide sequence: TGCGCCAGCAGCAGCAGAATTCAGGGGGGAAGGACTGAAGCTTTCTTT.

The chain carries TRBV19 and TRBJ1-2; D might be TRBD1 (5 bases). Germline loops: CDR1 LNHDA, CDR2 SQIVND (reference sequence). CDR3 length: 14 residues. Trimming shortened V by 0 bases and J by 13 bases, and 18 bases separated the two germline ends. CDR3 nucleotides: TGTGCCAGTAGTATAGAACCGGGACTTGATCGCTGCACCTTC. This sequence encodes CASSIEPGLDRCTF. Supplemented by reference TRBV19 and TRBJ1-2, the full variable domain reads DGGITQSPKYLFRKEGQNVTLSCEQNLNHDAMYWYRQDPGQGLRLIYYSQIVNDFQKGDIAEGYSVSREKKESFPLTVTSAQKNPTAFYLCASSIEPGLDRCTFGSGTRLTVV.

The chain couples TRBV25-1 to TRBJ2-5; maybe TRBD2 (6 bases). Germline V CDR1 and CDR2: MGHDK, SYGVNS. CDR3 size: 16 residues. V gave up 1 base and J gave up 4 bases, with 16 bases separating them. The CDR3 loop reads CASSESQTGAAETQYF. The CDR3 region has the DNA TGTGCCAGCAGTGAATCTCAGACGGGAGCGGCAGAGACCCAGTACTTC.

This clone has a handful of counts. The chain combines TRBV25-1 with TRBJ2-2; 8 bases agree with TRBD1. The CDR3 is 16 residues long. J lost 1 base, V lost 4 bases, and 5 bases had no gene match. Germline V gene sequence: CDR1 MGHDK, CDR2 SYGVNS. The CDR3, as DNA: TGTGCCAGCAGTGCAGGGGGCTCAGGGAACACCGGGGAGCTGTTTTTT. Translated: CASSAGGSGNTGELFF.

The rearrangement joins TRBV5-4 to TRBJ2-1; 13 bases align to TRBD2. CDR3 length equals 17 residues. The germline gives CDR1 SGHNT, CDR2 YYREEE (reference sequence). The V segment lost 2 bases and the J segment 0 bases; nucleotides outside the gene matches: 2. The CDR3 DNA is TGTGCCAGCAGCTTTTGGACTAGCGGGAGCTCCTACAATGAGCAGTTCTTC. This sequence encodes CASSFWTSGSSYNEQFF.

The rearrangement uses TRBV7-9 and TRBJ2-1, with 11 bases that match TRBD1. V shed 2 bases and J 5 bases; nucleotides not matched to a gene: 8. The CDR3 loop spans 17 amino acids. Per germline, CDR1 SEHNR and CDR2 FQNEAQ (reference sequence). The CDR3, as DNA: TGTGCCAGCAGCTTATGGCGGGACAGGGGGTTAGACAATGAGCAGTTCTTC. It specifies CASSLWRDRGLDNEQFF.

The chain links TRBV29-1 to TRBJ2-5, with 11 bases fitting TRBD2. The DNA end is a closer match to TRBJ2-7, so the J assignment may be wrong. Germline lookup yields CDR1 SQVTM and CDR2 ANQGSEA. The CDR3 has 13 residues. The CDR3 protein is CATGTSGNYEQYF. The CDR3 DNA reads TGCGCAACCGGGACTAGCGGTAACTACGAGCAGTACTTC.

The gene calls are TRBV28 and TRBJ2-5; 13 bases fit TRBD2. The CDR3 length is 16 residues. The germline CDR1 and CDR2 sequences are MDHEN and SYDVKM. The ends lost 4 bases at V and 1 base at J; junction bases unmatched: 3. The CDR3 sequence: CASSWTSGSFQETQYF. CDR3 nucleotides: TGTGCCAGCAGTTGGACTAGCGGGAGCTTCCAAGAGACCCAGTACTTC.

The chain combines TRBV10-3 with TRBJ2-1, with 10 bases aligning to TRBD1. Per germline, CDR1 ENHRY and CDR2 SYGVKD. Losses at the gene ends were 3 bases for V and 8 bases for J; bases not matched to a gene: 7. The CDR3 loop spans 15 amino acids. This CDR3 reads CAISDPGQGEDEQFF. The DNA for the CDR3 is TGTGCCATCAGTGATCCAGGACAGGGGGAAGATGAGCAGTTCTTC.

This sequence joins TRBV6-1 and TRBJ2-2; D remains ambiguous. The V and J ends lost 1 base and 2 bases respectively, with 5 bases between them. CDR1 MNHNS and CDR2 SASEGT come from the germline V gene. CDR3 length equals 14 residues. Here the CDR3 reads CASSEGSNTGELFF. The CDR3 coding sequence is TGTGCCAGCAGTGAAGGTTCAAACACCGGGGAGCTGTTTTTT.

This chain connects TRBV6-5 to TRBJ1-3; D possibly corresponds to TRBD1 (6 bases). Trimming pared 0 bases from V and 4 bases from J, leaving 10 bases between. The germline gives CDR1 MNHEY, CDR2 SVGAGI. The CDR3 runs to 15 residues. DNA for the CDR3: TGTGCCAGCAGTTACTCCGGACAGCTCGGAAACACCATATATTTT. Translated: CASSYSGQLGNTIYF.

The chain joins TRBV10-3 to TRBJ2-2; TRBD1 matches 10 bases. Germline values: CDR1 ENHRY, CDR2 SYGVKD. Trimming at V came to 5 bases and at J to 6 bases, leaving 6 bases not matched to a gene. CDR3 size: 15 residues. CDR3 nucleotide sequence: TGTGCCATCAGTTTCGGGACAGGGGAAGCCGGGGAGCTGTTTTTT. It encodes CAISFGTGEAGELFF.

The genes are TRBV4-1 and TRBJ2-2; 9 bases are a match to TRBD1. The germline CDR1 and CDR2 sequences are MGHRA and YSYEKL. Trimming took 6 bases from V and 4 from J; bases not matched to a gene: 6. The CDR3 has 15 residues. CDR3 residues: CASSNRGRFTGELFF. In DNA, the CDR3 is TGCGCCAGCAGTAACAGGGGGCGTTTCACCGGGGAGCTGTTTTTT.

The rearrangement links TRBV9 to TRBJ2-5, with 11 positions matching TRBD2. Trimming removed 1 base from V and 5 bases from J; junction bases left unmatched: 7. The length of the CDR3 is 16 residues. Germline CDR1 SGDLS, CDR2 YYNGEE. The CDR3: CASSVLAGGPGETQYF. The CDR3 DNA reads as TGTGCCAGCAGCGTATTAGCGGGAGGGCCGGGGGAGACCCAGTACTTC.

The chain carries TRBV6-5 and TRBJ2-2; D gene ambiguous. V lost 2 bases and J lost 6, with 10 bases in between. This CDR3 is built from 14 residues. Germline V gene data show CDR1 as MNHEY and CDR2 as SVGAGI. The CDR3 here is CASSYLPSSGELFF. The CDR3 nucleotides read TGTGCCAGCAGTTACCTCCCCTCGTCCGGGGAGCTGTTTTTT.

This chain links TRBV18 with TRBJ1-1; 7 positions match TRBD1. The V and J ends lost 3 bases and 4 bases, in that order; junction bases with no gene match: 5. The germline V gene encodes CDR1 KGHSH and CDR2 LQKENI. This CDR3 has 14 amino acids. CDR3 sequence: CASSPTGRVTEAFF. As DNA, the CDR3 is TGTGCCAGCTCACCGACAGGGAGAGTCACTGAAGCTTTCTTT.

The chain is built from TRBV29-1 and TRBJ2-5; D not resolved. The CDR3 spans 12 residues. Germline V gene sequence: CDR1 SQVTM, CDR2 ANQGSEA. Trimming removed 0 bases from V and 5 bases from J, with 7 bases in between. CDR3 loop: CSVEEVRETQYF. CDR3 DNA: TGCAGCGTTGAAGAAGTAAGGGAGACCCAGTACTTC.

CDR3 residues: CASSDYKENSPLHF. The CDR3 coding sequence is TGTGCCAGCAGTGACTACAAGGAAAATTCACCCCTCCACTTT. The J gene is TRBJ1-6, the V gene TRBV6-1; D is unclear. CDR1 is MNHNS and CDR2 is SASEGT in the germline V gene. The CDR3 runs 14 residues. With 3 bases removed from V and 7 bases from J, the gap between germline ends came to 10 bases.

The V and J genes are TRBV18 and TRBJ2-3, with D possibly being TRBD1 (7 bases). V gave up 3 bases and J gave up 6 bases, with 13 bases separating them. The CDR3 is 14 residues long. Germline values: CDR1 KGHSH, CDR2 LQKENI. The chain's CDR3 is CASSPAGQFDTQYF. In nucleotides, the CDR3 is TGTGCCAGCTCACCGGCGGGACAGTTTGATACGCAGTATTTT.

V is TRBV6-1 and J is TRBJ1-6, with D tentatively TRBD1 (5 bases). The length of the CDR3 is 15 residues. Germline V CDR1 and CDR2: MNHNS, SASEGT. Trimming cost V 2 bases and J 6 bases, with 11 bases left between them. The CDR3 DNA is TGTGCCAGCAGTGAACGGACGGGGGGTAATTCACCCCTCCACTTT. As protein: CASSERTGGNSPLHF.

The chain combines TRBV19 with TRBJ1-2; TRBD1 might be the D (6 bases). V gave up 5 bases and J gave up 2 bases, with 15 bases separating them. Germline V gene data show CDR1 as LNHDA and CDR2 as SQIVND (reference sequence). The CDR3 sequence is 15 residues long. Here the CDR3 DNA reads TGTGCCAGTAGTGCCGGGACACTTCTCAACTATGGCTACACCTTC. It specifies CASSAGTLLNYGYTF.

The CDR3 sequence is CASSLVGGDEKLFF. The CDR3, as DNA: TGCGCCAGCAGCTTGGTTGGGGGGGATGAAAAACTGTTTTTT. This rearrangement joins TRBV5-1 to TRBJ1-4, with D tentatively TRBD1 (5 bases). Germline-derived CDR1 and CDR2 are SGHRS and YFSETQ. The CDR3 has 14 amino acids. Trimming stripped 0 bases from V and 6 bases from J, with 9 bases between. Drawing the rest from reference TRBV5-1 and TRBJ1-4, the complete variable domain is KAGVTQTPRYLIKTRGQQVTLSCSPISGHRSVSWYQQTPGQGLQFLFEYFSETQRNKGNFPGRFSGRQFSNSRSEMNVSTLELGDSALYLCASSLVGGDEKLFFGSGTQLSVL.

The rearrangement links TRBV29-1 to TRBJ2-3, with 12 bases aligning to TRBD2. V shed 6 bases and J 3 bases; nucleotides not matched to a gene: 4. The germline CDR1 and CDR2 sequences are SQVTM and ANQGSEA. This CDR3 contains 14 residues. CDR3 in DNA: TGCAGCGTAAGACTAGCGGGAGTGACAGATACGCAGTATTTT. Translation: CSVRLAGVTDTQYF.

The chain carries TRBV6-5 and TRBJ2-7; 7 bases are shared with TRBD1. Germline values: CDR1 MNHEY, CDR2 SVGAGI. The CDR3 runs to 15 residues. Trimming took 5 bases from V and 5 from J; bases not matched to a gene: 12. The CDR3 nucleotides are TGTGCCAGCAGTCGGACAGGTGGTTTGATCCACGAGCAGTACTTC. Translation: CASSRTGGLIHEQYF.